This TCR beta chain was captured by sequencing in a study of blood T cell repertoires in COVID-19. The germline V and J ends were trimmed by 1 base and 3 bases, with 8 bases remaining between them. Looked up from germline, CDR1 is LGHDT and CDR2 is YNNKEL (reference sequence). CDR3 length equals 14 residues. This table comes from immunoSEQ multiplex PCR, and its TCRdb copy is limited to in-frame clones, with some not included. The sample has about 80,000 clones, around 88% seen once. The sequenced sample consisted of peripheral blood. The TCR comes from an elderly woman with active or convalescent COVID-19. The chain combines TRBV3-1 (or the pseudogene TRBV3-2) with TRBJ2-3, with D hard to call. The CDR3 region has the DNA TGTGCCAGCAGCCAAGTAACGGAGACAGATACGCAGTATTTT. Residues: CASSQVTETDTQYF.